The subject of this entry is one T cell receptor (beta chain). The antigen is undetermined. PCR used 60 Vbeta primers and 13 Jbeta primers. Using immunoSEQ multiplex PCR, the repertoire was profiled, and TCRdb retains in-frame clones only, with some absent. This sample's table has 25,000 to 35,000 clones. Trimming cost V 6 bases and J 3 bases, with 15 bases left between them. The CDR3 covers 14 residues. Germline CDR1 MDHEN, CDR2 SYDVKM. This record comes from a study of cytomegalovirus exposure and HLA in healthy donors. Findings and caveats of the study: Analysis was carried out at a later point, and it linked a missense DCLRE1C variant to TCR beta V- and J-gene trimming. Most CMV-associated TCR beta chains were later found to appear HLA-restricted. In an earlier analysis, productive rearrangement rates for most beta V segments clustered near 87% or 30%.

This clonotype was obtained from a man between 35 and 55 years old in good health and CMV-seronegative. Sequencing used PBMCs. The chain couples TRBV28 to TRBJ2-7, with D possibly TRBD1 on 7 matching bases. DNA for the CDR3: TGTGCCAGCAGGGGGGGACAGAAATTCTACGAGCAGTACTTC. Translation: CASRGGQKFYEQYF.